This T cell receptor beta chain originates from a study of blood T cell repertoires in COVID-19. The method was immunoSEQ multiplex PCR; TCRdb's version includes in-frame clones alone and lacks a portion of them. The table has approximately 52,000 clones, about 90% seen once. Germline CDR1 LGHDT, CDR2 YNNKEL (reference sequence). This CDR3 region has 15 residues. The V gene end was trimmed by 1 base and the J gene end by 5 bases; junction bases not matched to a gene: 7. The receptor was isolated from a human donor with active COVID-19. The donor label of this sample is uncertain. This rearrangement joins TRBV3-1 (or the pseudogene TRBV3-2) to TRBJ1-1; 7 bases align to TRBD1. Sequencing used peripheral blood. The CDR3 nucleotides read TGTGCCAGCAGCCAAGTCGAGGCAGGGGGAACTGAAGCTTTCTTT. It specifies CASSQVEAGGTEAFF.